The 9 T cell receptor beta chains reported below all come from one sample, sequenced in a study of cytomegalovirus exposure and HLA in healthy donors. The PCR made use of 60 Vbeta and 13 Jbeta primers. Produced via immunoSEQ multiplex PCR; TCRdb's table is partial and in-frame only. The top ten hold about 3.5% of the sample, which has over 65,000 clones, about 80% seen once. The sequenced material came from PBMCs. The source is a man aged 50 or older in good health and CMV-seronegative.

This chain joins TRBV6-5 and TRBJ1-1, with 7 bases matching TRBD1. The CDR3 is made up of 14 amino acids. Trimming at V came to 10 bases and at J to 4 bases, leaving 12 bases not matched to a gene. In germline, CDR1 is MNHEY, CDR2 SVGAGI. The CDR3 DNA sequence: TGTGCCACCGACCCCACAGGGGTTGGCACTGAAGCTTTCTTT. It is translated as CATDPTGVGTEAFF.

In this sample, this clone turned up once. This chain uses TRBV6-1 with TRBJ1-2; D perhaps matches TRBD1 (6 bases). V lost 2 bases to trimming and J lost 5 bases, with 15 bases between them. CDR1 MNHNS and CDR2 SASEGT come from the germline V gene. This CDR3 is 15 amino acids long. The CDR3 loop is CASSEPGAVWYGYTF. The CDR3 coding sequence is TGTGCCAGCAGTGAACCAGGGGCTGTATGGTATGGCTACACCTTC.

This chain joins TRBV2 and TRBJ2-7; possibly TRBD2 for D (6 bases). Trimming removed 5 bases at V and 3 bases at J, with 14 bases between. The CDR3 contains 14 residues. Germline V CDR1 and CDR2: SNHLY, FYNNEI. CDR3 region: CASSSREVHYEQYF. CDR3 coding DNA: TGTGCCAGCAGTTCCAGGGAGGTCCACTACGAGCAGTACTTC.

The chain carries TRBV30 and TRBJ2-5; 9 positions agree with TRBD1. This CDR3 contains 14 residues. Looked up from germline, CDR1 is GTSNPN and CDR2 is SVGIG (reference sequence). J was trimmed by 2 bases and V by 5 bases; bases with no gene match: 6. The CDR3 nucleotides read TGTGCCTGGGCCCGGACAGGGGCTCAAGAGACCCAGTACTTC. Residues: CAWARTGAQETQYF.

V gene TRBV5-6 combines with J gene TRBJ2-3; tentative D call: TRBD2 (6 bases). Germline CDR1 reads SGHDT; CDR2 reads YYEEEE. The length of the CDR3 is 16 residues. V gave up 5 bases and J gave up 2 bases, with 18 bases separating them. DNA of the CDR3: TGTGCCAGCAGTGCCGGGACTCGCCTCCCCACAGATACGCAGTATTTT. This translates into CASSAGTRLPTDTQYF. Using reference TRBV5-6 and TRBJ2-3 for the parts outside the CDR3, the full variable domain is DAGVTQSPTHLIKTRGQQVTLRCSPKSGHDTVSWYQQALGQGPQFIFQYYEEEERQRGNFPDRFSGHQFPNYSSELNVNALLLGDSALYLCASSAGTRLPTDTQYFGPGTRLTVL.

The chain joins TRBV5-4 to TRBJ1-2; 7 positions match TRBD1. The CDR3 runs to 12 residues. Germline assignment: CDR1 SGHNT and CDR2 YYREEE (reference sequence). J was trimmed by 6 bases and V by 5 bases; bases with no gene match: 4. In nucleotides, the CDR3 is TGTGCCAGCAGTCGAACAGGGGATGGCTACACCTTC. It codes for CASSRTGDGYTF.

This clone has just a few counts. The gene calls are TRBV6-5 and TRBJ1-4, with D perhaps TRBD1 (6 bases). CDR1 is MNHEY and CDR2 is SVGAGI in the germline V gene. Trimming took 4 bases from V and 8 from J, leaving 11 bases between them. This CDR3 has 13 amino acids. The CDR3 DNA reads TGTGCCAGCAGTTCTCACAGGGAGGAAAAACTGTTTTTT. Amino acids: CASSSHREEKLFF.

This chain joins TRBV9 and TRBJ2-3; the match to TRBD1 covers 8 bases. V dropped 4 bases and J dropped 4; count of bases not matched to a gene: 8. The CDR3 contains 15 residues. In germline, CDR1 is SGDLS, CDR2 YYNGEE. Here the CDR3 DNA reads TGTGCCAGCAGCTTTGAAGGACAGGGTGCAGATACGCAGTATTTT. This codes for CASSFEGQGADTQYF.

This chain joins TRBV7-2 and TRBJ1-1; D remains ambiguous. The V end was cut by 5 bases, the J end by 8 bases, with 9 bases between. Germline CDR1 SGHTA, CDR2 FQGNSA. This CDR3 comprises 11 residues. CDR3 region: CASSHYAEAFF. The CDR3 region has the DNA TGTGCCAGCAGCCATTATGCGGAAGCTTTCTTT. The full variable domain, completed using reference TRBV7-2 and TRBJ1-1, is GAGVSQSPSNKVTEKGKDVELRCDPISGHTALYWYRQSLGQGLEFLIYFQGNSAPDKSGLPSDRFSAERTGGSVSTLTIQRTQQEDSAVYLCASSHYAEAFFGQGTRLTVV.